These T cell receptor beta chains were read from a single sample in a study of blood T cell repertoires in COVID-19. Produced via immunoSEQ multiplex PCR; TCRdb's table is partial and in-frame only. The profile shows approximately 140,000 clones, roughly 80% of them singletons. The sample was peripheral blood. The receptors stem from a man aged 50-60 years with acute or convalescent COVID-19. The CDR3 runs from the conserved cysteine through the conserved F or W. The order of the fields is J gene, D gene, clone size, V gene, CDR3 DNA, CDR3 protein. A D gene is named only where the DNA matches it firmly. Size is omitted from some rows. Given values are once, few, many or a class for expanded clones.

TRBJ2-5	TRBD2	-	TRBV9	TGTGCCAGCAGCCGGGGGGGCGAGGAGACCCAGTACTTC	CASSRGGEETQYF
TRBJ1-2	TRBD1	-	TRBV5-1	TGCGCCAGCAGCGCCTTCGGACAGGGTGGACATGGCTACACCTTC	CASSAFGQGGHGYTF
TRBJ2-1	TRBD2	-	TRBV24-1	TGTGCCACCAGTGACCGACTAGCGGGGGGTTCAGGAAGTGAGCAGTTCTTC	CATSDRLAGGSGSEQFF
TRBJ2-5	-	-	TRBV29-1	TGCAGCGTTGAGCGCGGCAGCCAAGAGACCCAGTACTTC	CSVERGSQETQYF
TRBJ1-6	-	-	TRBV3-1/TRBV3-2	TGTGCCAGCAGCCCCGAGCAGGGTCTCGCCCTCCACTTT	CASSPEQGLALHF
TRBJ2-5	-	-	TRBV5-6	TGTGCCAGCAGCTCCTCGACAGAAGAGACCCAGTACTTC	CASSSSTEETQYF
TRBJ1-6	-	-	TRBV25-1	TGTGCCAGCAAGGAGAGCTCCTATAATTCACCCCTCCACTTT	CASKESSYNSPLHF
TRBJ1-1	-	-	TRBV10-3	TGTGCCATCAGTGGGGCAGGTAATGAAGCTTTCTTT	CAISGAGNEAFF
TRBJ2-7	-	once	TRBV4-1	TGCGCCAGCAGCCGCAGCGGCAGCAACTACGAGCAGTACTTC	CASSRSGSNYEQYF
TRBJ1-4	-	-	TRBV5-5	TGTGCCAGCAGCTTGGGCTTCAGGGAGGATGAAAAACTGTTTTTT	CASSLGFREDEKLFF
TRBJ1-2	-	-	TRBV6-1	TGTGCCAGCAGTGAACGACCGGGGCGGGGTGGCTACACCTTC	CASSERPGRGGYTF
TRBJ1-5	-	once	TRBV7-2	TGTGCCAGCGCTCGGGAAGGGCTCATCAATCAGCCCCAGCATTTT	CASAREGLINQPQHF
TRBJ1-5	-	-	TRBV6-5	TGTGCCAGCAGACGCCAGGCGAGTGGACAGCCCCAGCATTTT	CASRRQASGQPQHF
TRBJ2-3	-	-	TRBV7-3	TGTGCCAGCAGCTTAAACGGGTCCCCAGATACGCAGTATTTT	CASSLNGSPDTQYF
TRBJ2-1	TRBD1	-	TRBV6-2/TRBV6-3	TGTGCCAGCAGTGGACGACAGGGCGGATCCAATGAGCAGTTCTTC	CASSGRQGGSNEQFF
TRBJ1-2	-	few	TRBV19	TGTGCCAGTAGTGGGGGGTATGGCTACACCTTC	CASSGGYGYTF
TRBJ1-4	-	-	TRBV5-8	TGTGCCAGCAGCTTGGGGCAGGGATCCTCCTGGGGTGAAAAACTGTTTTTT	CASSLGQGSSWGEKLFF
TRBJ1-1	-	-	TRBV6-5	TGTGCCAGCTGGGCGGGGGGGGGCACTGAAGCTTTCTTT	CASWAGGGTEAFF
TRBJ1-2	TRBD1	-	TRBV9	TGTGCCAGCAGCGTAGGGGGACAGCTCAACTATGGCTACACCTTC	CASSVGGQLNYGYTF
TRBJ2-3	-	-	TRBV13	TGTGCCAGCAGCTTAGGCAGGAGCACAGATACGCAGTATTTT	CASSLGRSTDTQYF
TRBJ2-3	TRBD2	-	TRBV9	TGTGCCAGCAGCGATAGCGGGGGGGCGGATACGCAGTATTTT	CASSDSGGADTQYF
TRBJ2-2	TRBD2	-	TRBV19	TGTGCCAGTAGTCCCTCGGGAGCGGGGGTCCCCGGGGAGCTGTTTTTT	CASSPSGAGVPGELFF
TRBJ1-4	TRBD1	once	TRBV2	TGTGCCAGCGCCCGGGACAGGGGAGCTGAAAAACTGTTTTTT	CASARDRGAEKLFF
TRBJ2-6	-	-	TRBV19	TGTGCCAGTAGTATAGAGGGTTGGGGGGTCTCTGGGGCCAACGTCCTGACTTTC	CASSIEGWGVSGANVLTF
TRBJ2-6	TRBD1	-	TRBV2	TGTGCCAGCAGACAAGACAGGGCTGGGGCCAACGTCCTGACTTTC	CASRQDRAGANVLTF
TRBJ2-5	TRBD2	once	TRBV11-2	TGTGCCAGCAGCTTAGGTCGTGATAGCGGGGGACAAGAGACCCAGTACTTC	CASSLGRDSGGQETQYF
TRBJ2-2	-	once	TRBV19	TGTGCCAGTAGTACTAGGACAACTTACACCGGGGAGCTGTTTTTT	CASSTRTTYTGELFF
TRBJ2-1	TRBD2	-	TRBV27	TGTGCCAGCAATAGCGGGGGGGCGTACAATGAGCAGTTCTTC	CASNSGGAYNEQFF
TRBJ2-7	TRBD2	many	TRBV19	TGTGCCAGTAGTATTTCACCGGGGGGGCCCTTCGAGCAGTACTTC	CASSISPGGPFEQYF
TRBJ1-2	TRBD1	few	TRBV10-3	TGTGCCATCAGTGTAACAGGGGGCGCGAGGGGCTACACCTTC	CAISVTGGARGYTF
TRBJ1-1	-	-	TRBV24-1	TGTGCCACCAGTGATAGGGCGGGGACTGAAGCTTTCTTT	CATSDRAGTEAFF
TRBJ1-5	-	once	TRBV7-8	TGTGCCAGCAGCTCCACAGGTTTTAATAGCAATCAGCCCCAGCATTTT	CASSSTGFNSNQPQHF
TRBJ1-2	-	-	TRBV5-6	TGTGCCAGCAGGCCTCGGGTAAGTAACTATGGCTACACCTTC	CASRPRVSNYGYTF
TRBJ1-3	TRBD1	-	TRBV19	TGTGCCAGTAGTCTACGGGACAGCTCTGGAAACACCATATATTTT	CASSLRDSSGNTIYF
TRBJ2-3	TRBD1	-	TRBV4-1	TGCGCCAGCAGCCAAGGGCCCACCCCTGACAGGGGACTTGGCACAGATACGCAGTATTTT	CASSQGPTPDRGLGTDTQYF
TRBJ1-2	-	once	TRBV10-2	TGCGCCAGCAGTGAGACAGGGAAGGGTAACTATGGCTACACCTTC	CASSETGKGNYGYTF
TRBJ2-5	-	-	TRBV10-2	TGCGCCAGCAGTGAAGCTGGGAGGGAGACCCAGTACTTC	CASSEAGRETQYF
TRBJ1-3	-	-	TRBV6-4	TGTGCCAGCAGTCGTACTAGAAACACCATATATTTT	CASSRTRNTIYF
TRBJ2-5	-	-	TRBV5-1	TGCGCCAGCAGCTTGGAACCTAGGGAGACCCAGTACTTC	CASSLEPRETQYF
TRBJ1-3	-	-	TRBV5-6	TGTGCCAGCAGCTTGGGAATAGGAGGATTATATTTT	CASSLGIGGLYF
TRBJ2-3	TRBD2	-	TRBV4-1	TGCGCCAGCGGGAGACTAGCGGGGGGGTCAGATACGCAGTATTTT	CASGRLAGGSDTQYF
TRBJ2-3	TRBD1	-	TRBV5-8	TGTGCCAGCAGCCCTAGGACAGGTCGTAGCACAGATACGCAGTATTTT	CASSPRTGRSTDTQYF
TRBJ2-5	TRBD1	-	TRBV5-1	TGCGCCAGCAGCCCAACCACAGGGGAAGAGACCCAGTACTTC	CASSPTTGEETQYF
TRBJ2-3	TRBD2	-	TRBV2	TGTGCCAGCAGCAAGGGCACTAGCGGGGGCCGGGGCACAGATACGCAGTATTTT	CASSKGTSGGRGTDTQYF